Below are 32 T cell receptor beta chains sequenced from a single sample in a study of OX40 agonist ivuxolimab in advanced cancers. The assay was immunoSEQ multiplex PCR, and TCRdb's table has in-frame clones only and misses some. The sample lists about 80,000 clones, over 75% occurring once. Sequences were derived from CD4+ or CD8+ T cells sorted from blood, sampled in a trial of the OX40 agonist ivuxolimab. These receptors were taken from an adult with an advanced solid tumor such as melanoma, head and neck, liver or kidney cancer.

The chain links TRBV5-1 to TRBJ1-2; D might be TRBD1 (6 bases). From germline, CDR1 is SGHRS and CDR2 YFSETQ. The CDR3 sequence is 14 residues long. V was pared by 4 bases and J by 3 bases, with 13 bases between. The CDR3 DNA follows: TGCGCCAGCAGCCCGGAAGGGGGGTACTATGGCTACACCTTC. It specifies CASSPEGGYYGYTF. The full variable domain, completed using reference TRBV5-1 and TRBJ1-2, is KAGVTQTPRYLIKTRGQQVTLSCSPISGHRSVSWYQQTPGQGLQFLFEYFSETQRNKGNFPGRFSGRQFSNSRSEMNVSTLELGDSALYLCASSPEGGYYGYTFGSGTRLTVV.

Only one count was recorded for this clone. This chain uses TRBV7-2 with TRBJ1-3, with D perhaps TRBD1 (6 bases). The germline V and J ends were trimmed by 1 base and 7 bases, with 20 bases remaining between them. CDR3 length: 17 residues. CDR1 is SGHTA, CDR2 FQGNSA, per germline. The CDR3 bases are TGTGCCAGCAGCTTAGACAGGGTCGGGGGGGGAAGGAACACCATATATTTT. It yields the protein CASSLDRVGGGRNTIYF.

The rearrangement joins TRBV28 to TRBJ2-7, with D perhaps matching TRBD2 (5 bases). The germline gives CDR1 MDHEN, CDR2 SYDVKM. V was pared by 2 bases and J by 11 bases, with 13 bases between. The CDR3 extends over 12 amino acids. The CDR3 spells CASSLSFGNEYF. DNA of the CDR3: TGTGCCAGCAGTTTAAGCTTCGGGAATGAGTACTTC. Drawing the rest from reference TRBV28 and TRBJ2-7, the complete variable domain is DVKVTQSSRYLVKRTGEKVFLECVQDMDHENMFWYRQDPGLGLRLIYFSYDVKMKEKGDIPEGYSVSREKKERFSLILESASTNQTSMYLCASSLSFGNEYFGPGTRLTVT.

The chain couples TRBV7-8 to TRBJ2-7, with 9 bases aligning to TRBD1. CDR1 is SGHVS and CDR2 is FQNEAQ in the germline V gene. CDR3 length: 17 residues. J gave up 3 bases and V 2 bases, and 11 bases lay outside the gene matches. CDR3 protein: CASSLLQAGTGFYEQYF. CDR3 nucleotides: TGTGCCAGCAGCTTACTCCAAGCCGGGACAGGGTTCTACGAGCAGTACTTC.

The chain links TRBV30 to TRBJ2-3, with TRBD1 identical over 7 bases. CDR3 length equals 16 residues. V was clipped by 0 bases and J by 3 bases; unmatched bases: 9. CDR1 GTSNPN and CDR2 SVGIG come from the germline V gene (reference sequence). DNA for the CDR3: TGTGCCTGGAGTGTAGCCGACAGGGTAGCGACAGATACGCAGTATTTT. Its translation is CAWSVADRVATDTQYF. The whole variable domain, filled in from reference TRBV30 and TRBJ2-3, reads SQTIHQWPATLVQPVGSPLSLECTVEGTSNPNLYWYRQAAGRGLQLLFYSVGIGQISSEVPQNLSASRPQDRQFILSSKKLLLSDSGFYLCAWSVADRVATDTQYFGPGTRLTVL.

This clone came up a few times. The chain uses TRBV7-3 and TRBJ1-1, with D maybe TRBD1 (6 bases). The CDR3 loop spans 14 amino acids. Germline loops: CDR1 SGHTA, CDR2 FQGTGA. Trimming left V 5 bases short and J 4 bases short, with 14 bases between. Here the CDR3 DNA reads TGTGCCAGCAGCCAACAGGGAGAAAGCACTGAAGCTTTCTTT. Amino acids: CASSQQGESTEAFF.

This chain joins TRBV6-4 and TRBJ2-3; D gene unclear. CDR1 MRHNA and CDR2 SNTAGT come from the germline V gene. The CDR3 has 13 amino acids. V shed 4 bases and J shed 1 base, with 6 bases lying between them. The chain's CDR3 is CASSAGRTDTQYF. CDR3 coding DNA: TGTGCCAGCAGTGCGGGCCGCACAGATACGCAGTATTTT.

The V gene is TRBV5-4, the J gene TRBJ1-2; no clear D. Trimming took off 4 bases at V and 7 bases at J, with 11 bases between the two ends. The CDR3 is 12 amino acids. Germline-derived CDR1 and CDR2 are SGHNT and YYREEE (reference sequence). CDR3 DNA sequence: TGTGCCAGCAGCGGGGAGTTTTTTGGCTACACCTTC. This sequence encodes CASSGEFFGYTF.

The chain employs TRBV5-5 and TRBJ1-1; D uncertain. Deletions cut 0 bases from V and 1 base from J, with 10 bases between. The germline V gene has CDR1 SGHKS and CDR2 YYEKEE (reference sequence). There are 15 residues in the CDR3. The DNA of the CDR3 is TGTGCCAGCAGCTTGGCCGGATCTCGGAACACTGAAGCTTTCTTT. It encodes CASSLAGSRNTEAFF.

The chain combines TRBV19 with TRBJ1-1, with D unclear. The germline V and J ends were trimmed by 6 bases and 8 bases, with 19 bases remaining between them. The CDR3 has 14 residues. CDR1 LNHDA and CDR2 SQIVND come from the germline V gene (reference sequence). CDR3 in amino acids: CASSPHSDVTEAFF. CDR3 nucleotide sequence: TGTGCCAGTAGCCCACACAGTGACGTGACCGAAGCTTTCTTT.

This clone was counted a single time. V and J are TRBV9 and TRBJ2-2; 11 bases fit TRBD1. The CDR3 contains 19 residues. After removal of 0 bases from V and 4 bases from J, the junction contained 11 bases not matched to a gene. Germline assignment: CDR1 SGDLS and CDR2 YYNGEE. CDR3 region: CASSVGIGQGAWATGELFF. In DNA, the CDR3 is TGTGCCAGCAGCGTAGGAATTGGACAGGGGGCGTGGGCCACCGGGGAGCTGTTTTTT.

The chain combines TRBV11-2 with TRBJ2-1, with TRBD2 matching 9 bases. The ends lost 8 bases at V and 0 bases at J; junction bases unmatched: 5. Per the germline V gene, CDR1 is SGHAT and CDR2 is FQNNGV. The CDR3 loop spans 15 amino acids. CDR3 in amino acids: CASASGASSYNEQFF. CDR3 in DNA: TGTGCCAGCGCTAGCGGGGCAAGCTCCTACAATGAGCAGTTCTTC.

This clone was observed once. The chain uses TRBV7-9 and TRBJ2-1, with 9 bases fitting TRBD2. V trimming: 4 bases; J trimming: 8 bases; junction bases outside the gene matches: 9. Germline V gene data show CDR1 as SEHNR and CDR2 as FQNEAQ (reference sequence). This CDR3 spans 15 amino acids. Here the CDR3 reads CASSSSAGGPYEQFF. DNA for the CDR3: TGTGCCAGCAGCTCTAGCGCGGGAGGGCCGTATGAGCAGTTCTTC.

The count of this clone is one. The chain is built from TRBV7-2 and TRBJ2-5, with D unclear. This CDR3 region has 15 residues. Germline CDR1 SGHTA, CDR2 FQGNSA. The ends were cut back, 0 bases at V and 1 base at J, with 9 bases in the middle. DNA for the CDR3: TGTGCCAGCAGCTTAGCGGCCGCAACCCAAGAGACCCAGTACTTC. Translated: CASSLAAATQETQYF.

This chain links TRBV5-4 with TRBJ2-3; the D call may be TRBD1 or TRBD2 (5 bases each). Germline-derived CDR1 and CDR2 are SGHNT and YYREEE (reference sequence). The CDR3 loop spans 15 amino acids. Between the trimmed V and J ends, which lost 4 bases and 9 bases, there was a span of 21 bases. CDR3 loop: CASSTSGRLEGTQYF. The CDR3 DNA is TGTGCCAGCAGCACCTCCGGGCGACTTGAGGGGACGCAGTATTTT.

The genes are TRBV30 and TRBJ1-5; D may be TRBD1 (5 bases). V was pared by 0 bases and J by 3 bases, with 9 bases between. Germline CDR1 is GTSNPN and CDR2 is SVGIG (reference sequence). The CDR3 extends over 14 amino acids. For the CDR3, the DNA is TGTGCCTGGAGTGTCCCAGGGAACAATCAGCCCCAGCATTTT. This codes for CAWSVPGNNQPQHF.

This clone has more than one count but fewer than ten. This rearrangement joins TRBV14 to TRBJ2-7, with TRBD2 as a possible D gene (6 bases). Trimming took off 2 bases at V and 6 bases at J, with 20 bases between the two ends. The CDR3 spans 16 residues. The germline V gene has CDR1 SGHDN and CDR2 FVKESK. The CDR3 nucleotides are TGTGCCAGCAGCCAACCTAGCCCCCTTGGGGGAGGCGAGCAGTACTTC. This gives the protein CASSQPSPLGGGEQYF.

V gene TRBV2 combines with J gene TRBJ2-2, with 7 nucleotides matching TRBD2. This CDR3 region has 15 residues. The V gene end was trimmed by 6 bases and the J gene end by 7 bases; junction bases not matched to a gene: 11. Germline CDR1 and CDR2: SNHLY and FYNNEI. CDR3 sequence (DNA): TGTGCCAGCAGGCCGGGACTTCCGGGGGGCGGGGAGCTGTTTTTT. This gives the protein CASRPGLPGGGELFF.

The chain couples TRBV4-1 to TRBJ2-1, with D possibly matching TRBD2 (7 bases). The germline gives CDR1 MGHRA, CDR2 YSYEKL. V shed 1 base and J shed 6 bases, with 22 bases lying between them. The CDR3 spans 18 residues. Written as DNA, the CDR3 is TGCGCCAGCAGCCAAGTTGGGGAGGGGAGGGGGTCTCGCAATGAGCAGTTCTTC. This codes for CASSQVGEGRGSRNEQFF.

The chain carries TRBV5-6 and TRBJ1-1, with D perhaps TRBD1 (5 bases). Germline values: CDR1 SGHDT, CDR2 YYEEEE. V was cut by 4 bases and J by 0 bases, with 10 bases left in between. The CDR3 covers 14 residues. The DNA of the CDR3 is TGTGCCAGCAGCGTGGGACTCCTGAACACTGAAGCTTTCTTT. Its protein product is CASSVGLLNTEAFF. Using reference TRBV5-6 and TRBJ1-1 for the parts outside the CDR3, the full variable domain is DAGVTQSPTHLIKTRGQQVTLRCSPKSGHDTVSWYQQALGQGPQFIFQYYEEEERQRGNFPDRFSGHQFPNYSSELNVNALLLGDSALYLCASSVGLLNTEAFFGQGTRLTVV.

Regarding this clone: No conserved phenylalanine or tryptophan is present at the end of the CDR3, so a read error is the likely explanation. This sequence joins TRBV5-1 and TRBJ2-3; no firm D call. Germline loops: CDR1 SGHRS, CDR2 YFSETQ. The CDR3 length is 16 residues. CDR3 coding DNA: TGTGCCAGCAGCCGGGCCACAGCGACTAGCACAGATACGCAGTATCTT. Amino acids: CASSRATATSTDTQYL.

The chain carries TRBV7-6 and TRBJ2-7; D not resolved. V lost 3 bases, J lost 6 bases, and 12 bases lay in between. CDR1 and CDR2 (germline): SGHVS, FNYEAQ. The CDR3 loop spans 13 amino acids. The CDR3, as DNA: TGTGCCAGCAGCTTTCTAAGGGATGCCGAGCAGTACTTC. Protein: CASSFLRDAEQYF.

The genes are TRBV5-6 and TRBJ2-3; no definite D call. The CDR3 contains 14 residues. V was pared by 2 bases and J by 0 bases, with 7 bases between. The germline CDR1 and CDR2 sequences are SGHDT and YYEEEE. The CDR3 here is CASSFRWSTDTQYF. The CDR3 bases are TGTGCCAGCAGCTTTCGTTGGAGCACAGATACGCAGTATTTT.

V gene TRBV19 combines with J gene TRBJ2-2, with TRBD2 identical over 12 bases. Unmatched junction bases numbered 2, after V lost 4 bases and J lost 5 bases. CDR1 is LNHDA and CDR2 is SQIVND in the germline V gene (reference sequence). The CDR3 runs 15 residues. This CDR3 is CASSTLAGGTGELFF. DNA of the CDR3: TGTGCCAGTAGTACCCTAGCGGGGGGGACCGGGGAGCTGTTTTTT.

This rearrangement joins TRBV14 to TRBJ1-2, with 10 bases identical to TRBD1. V lost 4 bases to trimming and J lost 5 bases; unmatched junction nucleotides: 4. Per the germline V gene, CDR1 is SGHDN and CDR2 is FVKESK. CDR3 size: 14 residues. In DNA, the CDR3 is TGTGCCAGCAGCCCGGACAGGGGGAAGTATGGCTACACCTTC. It encodes CASSPDRGKYGYTF.

The chain combines TRBV5-5 with TRBJ1-6, with 9 nucleotides matching TRBD1. This CDR3 region has 16 residues. Germline CDR1 SGHKS, CDR2 YYEKEE (reference sequence). Trimming cost V 3 bases and J 10 bases; bases outside gene matches: 11. CDR3 in amino acids: CASSSDRGWEGSPLHF. The CDR3 bases are TGTGCCAGCAGCTCGGACAGGGGATGGGAAGGGTCACCCCTCCACTTT.

This clone has only one observation. V is TRBV9 and J is TRBJ2-2, with D maybe TRBD2 (7 bases). V lost 4 bases and J 1 base, leaving 23 bases between the germline ends. Germline V gene lookup returns CDR1 SGDLS and CDR2 YYNGEE. This CDR3 contains 19 residues. CDR3 sequence reads: CASSTPALGRGRNTGELFF. In DNA form, the CDR3 reads TGTGCCAGCAGCACTCCCGCCCTAGGGCGGGGGCGGAACACCGGGGAGCTGTTTTTT.

The chain has TRBV2 and TRBJ1-2; TRBD1 matches at 10 bases. Germline lookup yields CDR1 SNHLY and CDR2 FYNNEI. Trimming cost V 6 bases and J 5 bases; bases outside gene matches: 6. The CDR3 has 14 residues. CDR3 amino acids: CASSLGQGVYGYTF. The CDR3 region has the DNA TGTGCCAGCAGCCTTGGACAGGGGGTTTATGGCTACACCTTC.

This clone has just a few counts. The chain uses TRBV7-2 and TRBJ2-5, with D perhaps assigned TRBD1 or TRBD2 (6 bases each). Trimming took 6 bases from V and 5 from J, leaving 19 bases between them. The CDR3 is 15 residues long. Germline CDR1 is SGHTA and CDR2 is FQGNSA. CDR3 nucleotide sequence: TGTGCCAGCAGTGTTGAATGGGGGGCAAGGGAGACCCAGTACTTC. Translated, it gives CASSVEWGARETQYF.

This chain joins TRBV5-1 and TRBJ2-7; D perhaps matches TRBD2 (6 bases). Looked up from germline, CDR1 is SGHRS and CDR2 is YFSETQ. The V gene lost 4 bases and the J gene lost 0 bases, with 11 bases spanning the gap. The CDR3 contains 14 residues. The CDR3 DNA reads TGCGCCAGCAGCAACGGGGGAAGCTCCTACGAGCAGTACTTC. Amino acids: CASSNGGSSYEQYF.

This chain connects TRBV7-6 to TRBJ2-7; unclear D gene. Germline CDR1 SGHVS, CDR2 FNYEAQ. The CDR3 contains 14 residues. The V and J ends lost 4 bases and 0 bases respectively, with 10 bases between them. CDR3 nucleotides: TGTGCCAGCAGCTGGGTTCCTAGCTCCTACGAGCAGTACTTC. It codes for CASSWVPSSYEQYF.

The V and J genes are TRBV27 and TRBJ2-2; 7 bases map to TRBD2. CDR3 length: 17 residues. Germline trimming cut 3 bases from V and 4 bases from J; bases unmatched to any gene: 11. Germline values: CDR1 MNHEY, CDR2 SMNVEV (reference sequence). The CDR3 nucleotides read TGTGCCAGCAGTTTTAGGGCCCGGGACTACCTCACCGGGGAGCTGTTTTTT. This gives the protein CASSFRARDYLTGELFF.